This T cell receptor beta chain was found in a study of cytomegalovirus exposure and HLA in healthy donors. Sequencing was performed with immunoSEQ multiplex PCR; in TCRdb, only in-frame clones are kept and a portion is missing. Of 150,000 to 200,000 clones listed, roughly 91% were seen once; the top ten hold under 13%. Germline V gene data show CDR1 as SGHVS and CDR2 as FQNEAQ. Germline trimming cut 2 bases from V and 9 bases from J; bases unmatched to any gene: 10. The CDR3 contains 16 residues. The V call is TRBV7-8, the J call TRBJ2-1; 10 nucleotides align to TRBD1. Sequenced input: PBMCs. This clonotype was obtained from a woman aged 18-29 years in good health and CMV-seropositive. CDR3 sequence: CASSLFPGQGIGEQFF. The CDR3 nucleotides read TGTGCCAGCAGCTTATTCCCGGGACAGGGGATCGGTGAGCAGTTCTTC.